Below, 14 T cell receptor beta chains from the same sample are listed, as sequenced in a study of blood T cell repertoires in COVID-19. The table came from immunoSEQ multiplex PCR; TCRdb's copy has only in-frame clones and leaves some out. The sample contains 160,000 or so clones, 87% of which appear only once. Sequencing used peripheral blood. The receptor source for this set is a woman aged 45 to 65 with acute or convalescent COVID-19.

This clone was recorded once. The chain links TRBV19 to TRBJ1-3, with D perhaps matching TRBD1 (5 bases). Germline CDR1 reads LNHDA; CDR2 reads SQIVND (reference sequence). Trimming removed 0 bases from V and 0 bases from J, with 6 bases in between. The CDR3 runs 15 residues. CDR3 nucleotides: TGTGCCAGTAGTATAGACAGGGACTCTGGAAACACCATATATTTT. Protein product: CASSIDRDSGNTIYF. The full variable domain, completed using reference TRBV19 and TRBJ1-3, is DGGITQSPKYLFRKEGQNVTLSCEQNLNHDAMYWYRQDPGQGLRLIYYSQIVNDFQKGDIAEGYSVSREKKESFPLTVTSAQKNPTAFYLCASSIDRDSGNTIYFGEGSWLTVV.

The CDR3 sequence is CASSISHYSNQPQHF. The CDR3 DNA follows: TGTGCCAGTAGTATAAGCCATTATAGCAATCAGCCCCAGCATTTT. This chain uses TRBV19 with TRBJ1-5; no firm D call. V lost 2 bases, J lost 0 bases, and 8 bases lay in between. The CDR3 has 15 residues. Germline assignment: CDR1 LNHDA and CDR2 SQIVND (reference sequence).

This chain's CDR3 is CASSYLGQVPDTQYF. For the CDR3, the DNA is TGTGCCAGCAGTTACTTAGGACAGGTCCCAGATACGCAGTATTTT. This chain links TRBV6-6 with TRBJ2-3; 7 positions agree with TRBD1. The CDR3 length is 15 residues. Germline assignment: CDR1 MNHNY and CDR2 SVGAGI (reference sequence). J gave up 4 bases and V 1 base, and 5 bases lay outside the gene matches.

The J gene is TRBJ2-5, the V gene TRBV7-8, with a weak D call TRBD2 (6 bases). Germline CDR1 and CDR2: SGHVS and FQNEAQ. Trimming cost V 6 bases and J 5 bases, with 16 bases left between them. The CDR3 totals 14 residues. CDR3 amino acids: CASSSTSFGETQYF. The CDR3 coding sequence is TGTGCCAGCAGTTCTACTAGCTTTGGTGAGACCCAGTACTTC.

The genes are TRBV4-3 and TRBJ2-7; no clear D. This CDR3 comprises 16 residues. CDR1 and CDR2 from the germline V gene are LGHNA and YSLEER. V gave up 1 base and J gave up 1 base, with 14 bases separating them. This CDR3 reads CASSQGGVGGSYEQYF. The CDR3 DNA follows: TGCGCCAGCAGCCAAGGAGGCGTCGGTGGTTCCTACGAGCAGTACTTC.

This rearrangement joins TRBV7-9 to TRBJ1-1, with D unclear. V was trimmed by 2 bases and J by 8 bases, leaving 6 bases between them. Germline CDR1 is SEHNR and CDR2 is FQNEAQ (reference sequence). CDR3 length: 11 amino acids. The CDR3 loop reads CASSLKREAFF. The CDR3 DNA sequence: TGTGCCAGCAGCTTAAAGAGGGAAGCTTTCTTT.

CDR3 nucleotide sequence: TGTGCCACCCTTTGGGGACAGGGGGCGTCCCATGGCTACACCTTC. Its protein product is CATLWGQGASHGYTF. The V and J genes are TRBV10-3 and TRBJ1-2, with 12 bases that match TRBD1. From germline, CDR1 is ENHRY and CDR2 SYGVKD. The length of the CDR3 is 15 residues. Germline trimming cut 10 bases from V and 6 bases from J; bases unmatched to any gene: 12.

The chain has TRBV27 and TRBJ2-3; D remains ambiguous. This CDR3 contains 14 residues. Germline V lookup: CDR1 MNHEY, CDR2 SMNVEV (reference sequence). The V end was cut by 4 bases, the J end by 2 bases, with 10 bases between. CDR3 in DNA: TGTGCCAGCAGTTCGTACTACGACACAGATACGCAGTATTTT. It codes for CASSSYYDTDTQYF.

The genes are TRBV21-1 and TRBJ1-5. TRBV21-1 represents a pseudogene. This CDR3 has 11 residues. DNA of the CDR3: TGTGCCAGCGGAGACAATCAGCCCCAGCATTTT. It translates to CASGDNQPQHF.

The chain links TRBV5-1 to TRBJ1-1; tentative D call: TRBD1 (5 bases). V was clipped by 3 bases and J by 1 base, with 7 bases between them. Germline V CDR1 and CDR2: SGHRS, YFSETQ. The CDR3 extends over 13 amino acids. The CDR3 nucleotides read TGCGCCAGCAGCTCCGGACAGAACACTGAAGCTTTCTTT. It specifies CASSSGQNTEAFF.

V and J are TRBV7-2 and TRBJ2-7, with 10 bases matching TRBD2. CDR3 length: 18 residues. J gave up 7 bases and V 5 bases, and 20 bases lay outside the gene matches. CDR1 and CDR2 (germline): SGHTA, FQGNSA. For the CDR3, the DNA is TGTGCCAGCAGCCTTGGTCGTCTAGCGGGGGCCCCCCCGGGGGAGCAGTACTTC. It is translated as CASSLGRLAGAPPGEQYF.

This clone was detected ten times or more. The chain couples TRBV2 to TRBJ1-2; 7 bases are shared with TRBD1. The V and J ends lost 4 bases and 3 bases, in that order; junction bases with no gene match: 5. The CDR3 is 14 amino acids. Looked up from germline, CDR1 is SNHLY and CDR2 is FYNNEI. CDR3 coding DNA: TGTGCCAGCAGTGCCCGGACAGGCCACTATGGCTACACCTTC. This translates into CASSARTGHYGYTF.

The rearrangement links TRBV19 to TRBJ2-2; possible D gene TRBD1, 5 bases. The ends were cut back, 5 bases at V and 7 bases at J, with 8 bases in the middle. Germline lookup yields CDR1 LNHDA and CDR2 SQIVND (reference sequence). CDR3 length: 12 amino acids. The CDR3 sequence: CASSRTRGELFF. The DNA for the CDR3 is TGTGCCAGTAGTCGGACACGCGGGGAGCTGTTTTTT.

The V call is TRBV13, the J call TRBJ2-1; tentatively, D is TRBD1 (5 bases). The CDR3 has 14 amino acids. Trimming took off 2 bases at V and 4 bases at J, with 9 bases between the two ends. CDR1 is PRHDT, CDR2 FYEKMQ, per germline (reference sequence). The DNA of the CDR3 is TGTGCCAGCAGCTTAAGACAGTTATACAATGAGCAGTTCTTC. This gives the protein CASSLRQLYNEQFF.